Below are 6 T cell receptor beta chains sequenced from a single sample in a study of T cell repertoires in cytomegalovirus infection. MiXCR was run by TCRdb on the reads, yielding one entry per CDR3 protein. This table holds about 770,000 distinct CDR3 sequences, under 35% found once. These receptors' antigens are unknown. The starting material was cultured CD8+ T cells from PBMCs, obtained from culture after CMV antigen stimulation. Receptors originate from a human donor in good health (CMV status not recorded). Some clones in this sample may be carry-over from other donors' samples.

The chain employs TRBV27 and TRBJ2-7; D possibly corresponds to TRBD1 (5 bases). From germline, CDR1 is MNHEY and CDR2 SMNVEV (reference sequence). V was trimmed by 5 bases and J by 2 bases, leaving 13 bases between them. The CDR3 sequence is 14 residues long. The CDR3 DNA reads TGTGCCAGCAGTCCCTCGACAGAAGCCTACGAGCAGTACGTC. Residues: CASSPSTEAYEQYV.

Here the CDR3 DNA reads TGTGCCAGCAGTCCCCGATACGGAGCCGGCACTGAAGCTTTCTTT. This codes for CASSPRYGAGTEAFF. V usage is TRBV25-1 and J usage is TRBJ1-1; no reliable D call. Germline CDR1 MGHDK, CDR2 SYGVNS. CDR3 length: 15 residues. Trimming stripped 5 bases from V and 4 bases from J, with 17 bases between.

This clonotype was observed many times. The chain combines TRBV7-6 with TRBJ1-1, with D tentatively TRBD1 (6 bases). The germline V gene has CDR1 SGHVS and CDR2 FNYEAQ. This CDR3 is built from 14 residues. The ends were cut back, 6 bases at V and 0 bases at J, with 11 bases in the middle. The CDR3 nucleotides read TGTGCCAGCAGTTTAAACAGGGTGAACACTGAAGCTTTCTTT. Translating it yields CASSLNRVNTEAFF.

This clonotype has a handful of counts. The chain uses TRBV19 and TRBJ2-1, with D perhaps assigned TRBD1 or TRBD2 (5 bases each). Germline CDR1 and CDR2: LNHDA and SQIVND (reference sequence). V was pared by 0 bases and J by 10 bases, with 13 bases between. This CDR3 region has 14 residues. The CDR3 bases are TGTGCCAGTAGTATAGACGGAGGCGCAGGGGAGCAGTTCTTC. This gives the protein CASSIDGGAGEQFF.

This sequence joins TRBV7-6 and TRBJ2-5; 10 bases are shared with TRBD2. Losses at the gene ends were 5 bases for V and 0 bases for J; bases not matched to a gene: 3. Germline loops: CDR1 SGHVS, CDR2 FNYEAQ. This CDR3 contains 15 residues. The chain's CDR3 is CASSAAGGYQETQYF. The DNA of the CDR3 is TGTGCCAGCAGCGCAGCGGGGGGGTACCAAGAGACCCAGTACTTC.

For this clonotype: This could be a read error, since a much larger clone is one nucleotide away. V and J are TRBV9 and TRBJ2-3; D tentatively fits TRBD1 or TRBD2 (5 bases each). The V gene lost 4 bases and the J gene lost 6 bases, with 12 bases spanning the gap. The germline V gene encodes CDR1 SGDLS and CDR2 YYNGEE. The CDR3 is 13 amino acids. The chain's CDR3 is CASSSPWGDTQYF. The CDR3 bases are TGTGCCAGCAGCTCCCCGTGGGGGGATACGCAGTATTTT.